This T cell receptor (beta chain) was sequenced in a study of radiation and T cells in renal cell carcinoma. Time point in this sample: blood 4 weeks post-SBRT, at nephrectomy. Indicated treatment: 15 Gy SBRT to primary tumor, nephrectomy 4 weeks later. Nephrectomy followed 15 Gy stereotactic body radiation by 4 weeks. Radiation-treated patients gave blood at baseline, week 2 and week 4. Details on this clone: The antigen remains undetermined.

Germline V lookup: CDR1 SGHAT, CDR2 FQNNGV. The CDR3 length is 12 residues. V lost 5 bases and J lost 6, with 10 bases in between. Points from the study as a whole: In blood, top tumor clones expanded by 2 weeks, shrinking by 4. Baseline intratumoral clonotype presence is unknown without pretreatment biopsies.

The protocol was immunoSEQ multiplex PCR, while the TCRdb copy is restricted to in-frame clones and leaves out a portion. The table includes tens of thousands of clones, around four fifths detected once. Sequenced material: blood, taken from a patient whose treatment included radiotherapy and nephrectomy. This sequence joins TRBV11-2 and TRBJ1-2; D ambiguous. This clonotype was sampled from a woman aged 60-75 years with renal cell carcinoma. The CDR3 is CASSDLGDGYTF. The CDR3 region has the DNA TGTGCCAGCAGCGACCTCGGGGATGGCTACACCTTC. The variable domain in full, completed from reference TRBV11-2 and TRBJ1-2, reads EAGVAQSPRYKIIEKRQSVAFWCNPISGHATLYWYQQILGQGPKLLIQFQNNGVVDDSQLPKDRFSAERLKGVDSTLKIQPAKLEDSAVYLCASSDLGDGYTFGSGTRLTVV.